These 17 T cell receptor beta chains share one sample of origin, sequenced in a study of a mutant IDH1 vaccine in newly diagnosed glioma. The assay was immunoSEQ multiplex PCR, and TCRdb's table has in-frame clones only and misses some. The sample lists about 98,000 clones, 70% to 90% seen once, with roughly 0.54% in the top ten. This sample's time point: baseline, week 1 (first vaccination visit). Treatment meaning: pre-vaccination baseline after standard-of-care therapy. Sample: PBMCs, taken from a glioma patient treated with radiotherapy, temozolomide or both. These receptors all come from a woman aged 45-60 years with glioma.

This clone was found once. The rearrangement joins TRBV5-1 to TRBJ2-2; 7 bases are shared with TRBD2. Trimming at V came to 4 bases and at J to 6 bases, leaving 9 bases not matched to a gene. This CDR3 comprises 15 residues. Per the germline V gene, CDR1 is SGHRS and CDR2 is YFSETQ. CDR3 protein: CASSEATSWSGELFF. CDR3 DNA: TGCGCCAGCAGCGAAGCGACTAGCTGGTCCGGGGAGCTGTTTTTT.

The rearrangement joins TRBV28 to TRBJ1-2; D gene uncertain. Trimming pared 7 bases from V and 0 bases from J, leaving 12 bases between. The CDR3 covers 14 residues. CDR1 and CDR2 (germline): MDHEN, SYDVKM. CDR3 in DNA: TGTGCCAGCATGACCTTAGGCCCTAACTATGGCTACACCTTC. This sequence encodes CASMTLGPNYGYTF.

The table lists this clone with a count of one. This rearrangement joins TRBV19 to TRBJ2-7, with D perhaps TRBD2 (5 bases). V lost 3 bases to trimming and J lost 6 bases, with 12 bases between them. Germline V gene data show CDR1 as LNHDA and CDR2 as SQIVND (reference sequence). CDR3 length equals 13 residues. The DNA of the CDR3 is TGTGCCAGTAGTATGGCTGAAGGGAGCGAGCAGTACTTC. Translation gives CASSMAEGSEQYF.

The chain couples TRBV7-9 to TRBJ2-5; D not resolved. Trimming cost V 1 base and J 3 bases, with 6 bases left between them. Germline V gene lookup returns CDR1 SEHNR and CDR2 FQNEAQ (reference sequence). The CDR3 runs 13 residues. CDR3 amino acids: CASSLEVKETQYF. CDR3 DNA: TGTGCCAGCAGCTTAGAGGTTAAAGAGACCCAGTACTTC.

The rearrangement joins TRBV28 to TRBJ2-2; TRBD2 matches 16 bases. The germline V gene has CDR1 MDHEN and CDR2 SYDVKM. V lost 5 bases and J lost 3; bases outside the gene matches: 21. This CDR3 is 23 amino acids long. The DNA of the CDR3 is TGTGCCAGCAGTCCGGGCCCGGCTCTGGGGGGACTAGCGGGAGGGCGGGACACCGGGGAGCTGTTTTTT. Translated: CASSPGPALGGLAGGRDTGELFF.

The rearrangement uses TRBV5-1 and TRBJ2-3, with a tentative D call TRBD2 (5 bases). V lost 0 bases and J lost 3, with 14 bases in between. The germline V gene encodes CDR1 SGHRS and CDR2 YFSETQ. The CDR3 length is 16 residues. The chain's CDR3 is CASSLDRRSSTDTQYF. The CDR3 coding sequence is TGCGCCAGCAGCTTGGATCGGAGGAGTTCAACAGATACGCAGTATTTT.

The gene calls are TRBV6-1 and TRBJ1-2, with D possibly being TRBD1 (5 bases). This CDR3 contains 14 residues. The germline V gene has CDR1 MNHNS and CDR2 SASEGT. Trimming took 11 bases from V and 1 from J, leaving 17 bases between them. The CDR3 DNA reads as TGTGCCCTAAGCGAGGGACTACATAACTATGGCTACACCTTC. Amino acid sequence: CALSEGLHNYGYTF.

Only a few counts were recorded for this clone. The chain uses TRBV15 and TRBJ1-1, with 7 bases identical to TRBD1. CDR3 length: 14 residues. V dropped 3 bases and J dropped 1; count of bases not matched to a gene: 2. Germline-derived CDR1 and CDR2 are LNHNV and YYDKDF (reference sequence). The CDR3 protein is CATSRRQGNTEAFF. The CDR3 region has the DNA TGTGCCACCAGCAGGCGACAGGGGAACACTGAAGCTTTCTTT.

The rearrangement joins TRBV30 to TRBJ1-5; 8 positions agree with TRBD1. The CDR3 has 12 amino acids. Germline CDR1 reads GTSNPN; CDR2 reads SVGIG (reference sequence). Trimming removed 5 bases from V and 4 bases from J; junction bases left unmatched: 1. CDR3: CAWGTGNQPQHF. The CDR3 nucleotides read TGTGCCTGGGGGACAGGTAATCAGCCCCAGCATTTT. Supplemented by reference TRBV30 and TRBJ1-5, the full variable domain reads SQTIHQWPATLVQPVGSPLSLECTVEGTSNPNLYWYRQAAGRGLQLLFYSVGIGQISSEVPQNLSASRPQDRQFILSSKKLLLSDSGFYLCAWGTGNQPQHFGDGTRLSIL.

The rearrangement joins TRBV7-2 to TRBJ2-7; possible D gene TRBD1, 5 bases. This CDR3 region has 15 residues. The germline CDR1 and CDR2 sequences are SGHTA and FQGNSA. Trimming stripped 2 bases from V and 0 bases from J, with 11 bases between. The CDR3 DNA follows: TGTGCCAGCAGCTTAATACAGGCTTCCTCCTACGAGCAGTACTTC. This translates into CASSLIQASSYEQYF.

This clone has just one count. The chain links TRBV6-1 to TRBJ1-5; tentatively, D is TRBD1 (6 bases). Germline values: CDR1 MNHNS, CDR2 SASEGT. There are 19 residues in the CDR3. Trimming shortened V by 4 bases and J by 5 bases, and 27 bases separated the two germline ends. The CDR3 here is CASSGPAGTFSIWYQPQHF. Here the CDR3 DNA reads TGTGCCAGCAGTGGCCCAGCCGGGACATTCTCTATCTGGTATCAGCCCCAGCATTTT.

DNA for the CDR3: TGCGCCAGCAGCCCACAGGGGACGAGCAATCAGCCCCAGCATTTT. It codes for CASSPQGTSNQPQHF. This chain connects TRBV5-1 to TRBJ1-5; 7 bases agree with TRBD1. Looked up from germline, CDR1 is SGHRS and CDR2 is YFSETQ. This CDR3 is built from 15 residues. The V and J ends lost 4 bases and 1 base, in that order; junction bases with no gene match: 5.

The count of this clone is one. The chain is built from TRBV5-1 and TRBJ1-4, with D unresolved. The ends were cut back, 4 bases at V and 0 bases at J, with 10 bases in the middle. CDR1 is SGHRS and CDR2 is YFSETQ in the germline V gene. The CDR3 has 15 amino acids. CDR3 DNA sequence: TGCGCCAGCAGCCCCCGGGCCTCAACTAATGAAAAACTGTTTTTT. This sequence encodes CASSPRASTNEKLFF. The full variable domain, rest sourced from reference TRBV5-1 and TRBJ1-4, is KAGVTQTPRYLIKTRGQQVTLSCSPISGHRSVSWYQQTPGQGLQFLFEYFSETQRNKGNFPGRFSGRQFSNSRSEMNVSTLELGDSALYLCASSPRASTNEKLFFGSGTQLSVL.

The chain carries TRBV11-2 and TRBJ2-2; TRBD2 agrees at 8 bases. Trimming at V came to 6 bases and at J to 4 bases, leaving 7 bases not matched to a gene. The CDR3 consists of 15 residues. Germline CDR1 SGHAT, CDR2 FQNNGV. The DNA for the CDR3 is TGTGCCAGCAGTTCGAGCGGGAGTGGCACCGGGGAGCTGTTTTTT. This sequence encodes CASSSSGSGTGELFF.

This rearrangement joins TRBV11-2 to TRBJ1-6; perhaps TRBD1 as D (6 bases). This CDR3 spans 16 amino acids. The germline gives CDR1 SGHAT, CDR2 FQNNGV. The V and J ends lost 5 bases and 1 base respectively, with 12 bases between them. CDR3 sequence: CASSRGQGSYNSPLHF. The CDR3 DNA follows: TGTGCCAGCAGCCGCGGGCAGGGGTCCTATAATTCACCCCTCCACTTT.

The J gene is TRBJ1-4, the V gene TRBV28, with 9 bases fitting TRBD1. Germline V lookup: CDR1 MDHEN, CDR2 SYDVKM. CDR3 size: 17 residues. V was pared by 6 bases and J by 3 bases, with 11 bases of the junction left unmatched. CDR3 coding DNA: TGTGCCAGCAGACCAGCCGGGACAGGGACCTCTAATGAAAAACTGTTTTTT. Its protein product is CASRPAGTGTSNEKLFF.

The CDR3: CASSPLGDEQYF. The CDR3 coding sequence is TGTGCCAGCAGCCCCTTGGGGGACGAGCAGTACTTC. This chain uses TRBV7-9 with TRBJ2-7; D could derive from TRBD1 or TRBD2 (5 bases each). Germline V gene data show CDR1 as SEHNR and CDR2 as FQNEAQ (reference sequence). Trimming took off 5 bases at V and 5 bases at J, with 10 bases between the two ends. The CDR3 is made up of 12 amino acids.